This T cell receptor beta chain was sequenced during a study of technical replicates of blood from several donors. Some clones are missing from TCRdb's copy, which holds only in-frame ones; the method was immunoSEQ multiplex PCR. In the table there are approximately 50,000 clones, roughly 94% of which are singletons. Germline CDR1 SGHRS, CDR2 YFSETQ. Trimming removed 3 bases at V and 2 bases at J, with 15 bases between. This CDR3 has 15 amino acids. The sequence was collected from a human donor in good health. Input material: T cells isolated from PBMCs. The V and J genes are TRBV5-1 and TRBJ2-7; perhaps TRBD2 as D (6 bases). The CDR3 spells CASSSPGSGPYEQYF. The CDR3 DNA follows: TGCGCCAGCAGCTCTCCCGGTAGCGGCCCCTACGAGCAGTACTTC.